This T cell receptor (beta chain) was observed in a study of T cell changes during pregnancy in multiple sclerosis. V dropped 4 bases and J dropped 5; count of bases not matched to a gene: 18. The CDR3 contains 20 residues. The germline V gene has CDR1 SGHNT and CDR2 YYREEE (reference sequence). The protocol was immunoSEQ multiplex PCR, while the TCRdb copy is restricted to in-frame clones and leaves out a portion. The table has about 99,000 clones, about 93% seen once. The sequences come from peripheral blood, collected after pregnancy. The clonotype was recovered from a female donor with multiple sclerosis, enrolled in a pregnancy study. The V and J genes are TRBV5-4 and TRBJ2-3, with TRBD2 matching 14 bases. Written as DNA, the CDR3 is TGTGCCAGCAGCCGGGCACCGAATAGACTAGCGGGAGGGCTTTTAGATACGCAGTATTTT. It is translated as CASSRAPNRLAGGLLDTQYF.